This record covers a single T cell receptor beta chain. This record comes from a study of control samples from healthy donors and cancer patients. Using immunoSEQ multiplex PCR, the repertoire was profiled, and TCRdb retains in-frame clones only, with some absent. The sample has 35,000 to 50,000 clones, over 80% seen once. The germline V gene encodes CDR1 SGDLS and CDR2 YYNGEE. This CDR3 has 16 residues. V trimming: 4 bases; J trimming: 5 bases; junction bases outside the gene matches: 10. The V and J genes are TRBV9 and TRBJ2-1, with 9 bases matching TRBD2. The TCR sequence derives from a man in his 60s in good health. The sample comprised blood. The CDR3 sequence: CASSPSSGSHHNEQFF. CDR3 bases: TGTGCCAGCAGCCCCAGTAGCGGGAGTCATCACAATGAGCAGTTCTTC.